A selection of T cell receptor beta chains follows, all from one sample in a study of cytomegalovirus exposure and HLA in healthy donors. Here immunoSEQ multiplex PCR was the method, and the copy in TCRdb shows in-frame clones only, minus some. The table records 150,000 to 200,000 clones, roughly 80% of them present only once. Input material: PBMCs. The receptors come from a male donor in good health and CMV-seronegative. CDR3s include the opening cysteine and the closing phenylalanine or tryptophan. D genes are given only for firm matches. Some rows mark clone size as missing; the rest say once, few, many or name a class of expanded clone.

J gene,clone size,D gene,V gene,CDR3 DNA,CDR3 protein
TRBJ2-7,.,.,TRBV15,TGTGCCACCAGCAGAGATTGGGAGGTGCAGTACTTC,CATSRDWEVQYF
TRBJ1-6,few,.,TRBV28,TGTGCCAGCCAGAGGGGAGGGAATTCACCCCTCCACTTT,CASQRGGNSPLHF
TRBJ2-3,.,.,TRBV4-1,TGCGCCAGCAGCCAGGGGGCGGTACAGGTCGGCGATACGCAGTATTTT,CASSQGAVQVGDTQYF
TRBJ2-1,.,TRBD2,TRBV29-1,TGCAGCGCAAAGCGGGGGGGCCAGGGTACTGAGCAGTTCTTC,CSAKRGGQGTEQFF
TRBJ1-1,.,TRBD1,TRBV9,TGTGCCAGCAGCGTCGGACAGGGACATAACACTGAAGCTTTCTTT,CASSVGQGHNTEAFF
TRBJ2-7,.,TRBD1,TRBV2,TGTGCCAGCAGCCGCTCGGGACAGACCTACGAGCAGTACTTC,CASSRSGQTYEQYF
TRBJ1-2,.,TRBD1,TRBV14,TGTGCCAGCAGCAGACACCCTCCAGGGGGCTACTATGGCTACACCTTC,CASSRHPPGGYYGYTF
TRBJ2-5,few,.,TRBV4-1,TGCGCCAGCAGCCAAGATCCCAGGACTAATAGGGAGACCCAGTACTTC,CASSQDPRTNRETQYF
TRBJ2-7,.,.,TRBV7-6,TGTGCCAGCAGCTTAGAAGCGGAGTCCTACGAGCAGTACTTC,CASSLEAESYEQYF
TRBJ2-7,few,.,TRBV6-1,TGTGCCAGCAGTGAGAGGCGGGCTAGCGAGTACTTC,CASSERRASEYF
TRBJ2-7,.,.,TRBV7-9,TGTGCCAGCAGCTGGGAGGACTACGAGCAGTACTTC,CASSWEDYEQYF
TRBJ2-3,.,.,TRBV5-5,TGTGCCAGCACCCCTCTTCGGATAGGGGCAGATACGCAGTATTTT,CASTPLRIGADTQYF
TRBJ1-2,.,.,TRBV7-9,TGTTCCAGCAGCTTACAGGGTTATGGCTACACCTTC,CSSSLQGYGYTF
TRBJ1-5,few,.,TRBV6-7,TGTGCCAGCAGTGAGGGGGGGGGATATAGCAATCAGCCCCAGCATTTT,CASSEGGGYSNQPQHF
TRBJ1-4,.,.,TRBV27,TGTGCCAGCAGTTTCGGCAGGCCTAATGAAAAACTGTTTTTT,CASSFGRPNEKLFF
TRBJ1-2,.,.,TRBV5-1,TGCGCCAGCAGCCGCGGGGGGCGTCGGACCATAGTTGGCTACACCTTC,CASSRGGRRTIVGYTF
TRBJ1-5,once,.,TRBV19,TGTGCCAGTAGTATTGAACAGGGTATTCAGCCCCAGCATTTT,CASSIEQGIQPQHF
TRBJ1-3,once,.,TRBV19,TGTGCCAGTAGTATATGGGCAGAAGGAAACACCATATATTTT,CASSIWAEGNTIYF
TRBJ2-7,.,TRBD2,TRBV19,TGTGCCAGTAGTAACATAGCGGGAGCCACCTACGAGCAGTACTTC,CASSNIAGATYEQYF
TRBJ2-3,.,.,TRBV14,TGTGCCAGCAGCTGGGGAGCGGGCACAGATACGCAGTATTTT,CASSWGAGTDTQYF
TRBJ2-2,.,TRBD1,TRBV5-1,TGCGCCAGCAGCGAACTTCAGGGGGCGGACACCGGGGAGCTGTTTTTT,CASSELQGADTGELFF
TRBJ2-1,few,TRBD1,TRBV7-8,TGTGCCAGCAGCTTAGCATCCCCGGGACAGAGCTCCTACAATGAGCAGTTCTTC,CASSLASPGQSSYNEQFF
TRBJ2-7,.,.,TRBV28,TGTGCCAGCTTAGGGGGGGTGTCCTACGAGCAGTACTTC,CASLGGVSYEQYF
TRBJ2-7,.,.,TRBV27,TGTGCCAGCAGTTCGAGGCTAACAGGGAACGAGCAGTACTTC,CASSSRLTGNEQYF
TRBJ1-1,.,TRBD1,TRBV6-5,TGTGCCAGCAGTTACACGACAGGGAGGACTGAAGCTTTCTTT,CASSYTTGRTEAFF
TRBJ1-1,.,TRBD1,TRBV7-3,TGTGCCAGCAGCTTAGGACAGGAGGGTGAAGCTTTCTTT,CASSLGQEGEAFF
TRBJ2-7,few,.,TRBV5-5,TGTGCCAGCAGTCGTACCGGGACTTTGAGCTCCTACGAGCAGTACTTC,CASSRTGTLSSYEQYF
TRBJ2-2,.,.,TRBV4-3,TGCGCCAGCAGCCCTAGAGGGACTGGGAACACCGGGGAGCTGTTTTTT,CASSPRGTGNTGELFF
TRBJ2-3,.,.,TRBV7-3,TGTGCCAGCAGCCAAGGGGGAAAAGATACGCAGTATTTT,CASSQGGKDTQYF
TRBJ1-4,.,.,TRBV27,TGTGCCAGCAGATCCATTGAGGCTAATGAAAAACTGTTTTTT,CASRSIEANEKLFF
TRBJ2-7,.,.,TRBV21-1,TGTGCCAGCAGCAAAGCGGCGGTCTACGAGCAGTACTTC,CASSKAAVYEQYF
TRBJ2-3,.,TRBD1,TRBV4-3,TGCGCCAGCAGCCAAGATCGGCAGGGGGCGGGAGATACGCAGTATTTT,CASSQDRQGAGDTQYF
TRBJ1-2,.,.,TRBV4-1,TGCGCCAGCAGCCAAGATTATCGCTTGAGTGTTTCCTATGGCTACACCTTC,CASSQDYRLSVSYGYTF
TRBJ2-1,.,TRBD2,TRBV9,TGTGCCAGCAGCGAACCGGGACTAGCGGACAATGAGCAGTTCTTC,CASSEPGLADNEQFF
TRBJ2-4,.,.,TRBV11-2,TGTGCCAGCAGCTTAGTAGTCTCCGGCGGGGCCAAAAACATTCAGTACTTC,CASSLVVSGGAKNIQYF
TRBJ1-3,.,.,TRBV19,TGTGCCACCACGGGACAACCTGGAAACACCATATATTTT,CATTGQPGNTIYF
TRBJ1-2,.,.,TRBV6-1,TGTGCCAGCAGTGAAGCGCTGTATGGGAGGACGGACTATGGCTACACCTTC,CASSEALYGRTDYGYTF
TRBJ1-3,.,TRBD1,TRBV7-7,TGTGCCAGCAGCCCTATCTTAGCACCGGGACAGGGAAACACCATATATTTT,CASSPILAPGQGNTIYF
TRBJ1-4,.,TRBD1,TRBV28,TGTGCCAGCAGCTATCGGACAGGGTACTCTGAAAAACTGTTTTTT,CASSYRTGYSEKLFF
TRBJ2-1,.,.,TRBV10-3,TGTGCCATCAGTGAGTCCGCCGGGTCCGGAGGTGGTGAGCAGTTCTTC,CAISESAGSGGGEQFF
TRBJ2-3,.,TRBD1,TRBV30,TGTGCCTGGACGGACAGGGGGTACACAGATACGCAGTATTTT,CAWTDRGYTDTQYF
TRBJ1-5,.,TRBD1,TRBV15,TGTGCCACCAGCAACAGGGGCTATAGCAATCAGCCCCAGCATTTT,CATSNRGYSNQPQHF
TRBJ2-7,.,TRBD1,TRBV6-5,TGTGCCAGCAGTTACCGGACAGGGGCCTCCTACGAGCAGTACTTC,CASSYRTGASYEQYF
TRBJ1-4,once,.,TRBV25-1,TGTGCCAGCAGTGAATCCAGCGTAACTAATGAAAAACTGTTTTTT,CASSESSVTNEKLFF
TRBJ1-6,.,TRBD1,TRBV6-1,TGTGCCAGCAGTGCGGGACAGGGAATCGCCTATAATTCACCCCTCCACTTT,CASSAGQGIAYNSPLHF
TRBJ2-7,.,TRBD1,TRBV5-8,TGTGCCAGCAGCCAGGCCGGGACAGGGGCCTACGAGCAGTACTTC,CASSQAGTGAYEQYF
TRBJ1-1,.,TRBD1,TRBV5-1,TGCGCCAGCAGCCTTCCGGGACAGGGAACCGAAGCTTTCTTT,CASSLPGQGTEAFF
TRBJ2-3,.,.,TRBV27,TGTGCCAGCAGTTACAGGAGCACCACAGATACGCAGTATTTT,CASSYRSTTDTQYF